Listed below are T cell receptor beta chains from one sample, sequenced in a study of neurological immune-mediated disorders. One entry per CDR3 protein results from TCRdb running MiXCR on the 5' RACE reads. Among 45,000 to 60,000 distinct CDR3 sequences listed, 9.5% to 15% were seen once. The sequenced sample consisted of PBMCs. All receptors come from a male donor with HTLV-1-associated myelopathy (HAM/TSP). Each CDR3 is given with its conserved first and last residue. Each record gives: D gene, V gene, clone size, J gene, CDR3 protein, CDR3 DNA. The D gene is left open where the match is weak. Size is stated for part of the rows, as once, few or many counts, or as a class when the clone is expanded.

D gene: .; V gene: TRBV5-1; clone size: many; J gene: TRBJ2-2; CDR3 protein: CASSLFSTENTGELFF; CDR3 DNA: TGCGCCAGCAGCTTGTTTTCGACCGAGAACACCGGGGAGCTGTTTTTT
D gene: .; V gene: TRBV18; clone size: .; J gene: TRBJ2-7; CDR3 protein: CASSSRRNAYEQYF; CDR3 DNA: TGTGCCAGCTCATCAAGACGGAACGCCTACGAGCAGTACTTC
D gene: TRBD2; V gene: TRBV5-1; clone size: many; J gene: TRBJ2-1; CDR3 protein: CASSLGLAGGLHEQFF; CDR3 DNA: TGCGCCAGCAGCTTGGGGCTAGCGGGGGGCCTGCATGAGCAGTTCTTC
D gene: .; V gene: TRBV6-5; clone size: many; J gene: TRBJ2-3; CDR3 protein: CASSYRKGTQYF; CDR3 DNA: TGTGCCAGCAGTTACCGAAAGGGTACGCAGTATTTT
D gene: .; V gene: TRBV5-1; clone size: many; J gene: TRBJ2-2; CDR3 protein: CASSFSGSNTGELFF; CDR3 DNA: TGCGCCAGCAGCTTTAGCGGTTCGAACACCGGGGAGCTGTTTTTT
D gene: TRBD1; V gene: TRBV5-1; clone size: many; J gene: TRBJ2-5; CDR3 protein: CASSSQGVAQETQYF; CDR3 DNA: TGCGCCAGCAGCTCACAGGGGGTTGCCCAAGAGACCCAGTACTTC
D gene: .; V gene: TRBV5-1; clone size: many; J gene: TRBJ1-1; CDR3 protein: CASSPTTMNTEAFF; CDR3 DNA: TGCGCCAGCAGCCCGACAACGATGAACACTGAAGCTTTCTTT
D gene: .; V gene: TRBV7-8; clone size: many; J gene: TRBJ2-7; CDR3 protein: CASSPQYEQYF; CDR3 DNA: TGTGCCAGCAGTCCTCAATACGAGCAGTACTTC
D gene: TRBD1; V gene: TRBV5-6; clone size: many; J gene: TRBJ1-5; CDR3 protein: CASSPMTGGSNQPQHF; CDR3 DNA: TGTGCCAGCAGCCCGATGACAGGGGGTAGCAATCAGCCCCAGCATTTT
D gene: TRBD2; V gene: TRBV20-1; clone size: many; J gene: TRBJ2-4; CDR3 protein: CSASSGVGNIQYF; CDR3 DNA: TGCAGTGCTAGTAGCGGGGTAGGAAACATTCAGTACTTC
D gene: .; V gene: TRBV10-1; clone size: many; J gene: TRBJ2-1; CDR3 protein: CASSAGQNSYNEQFF; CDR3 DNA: TGCGCCAGCAGTGCTGGACAGAACTCCTACAATGAGCAGTTCTTC
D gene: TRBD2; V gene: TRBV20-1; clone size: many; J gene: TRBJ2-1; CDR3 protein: CSARVPGGASYNEQFF; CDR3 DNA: TGCAGTGCTAGAGTACCCGGGGGGGCTTCCTACAATGAGCAGTTCTTC
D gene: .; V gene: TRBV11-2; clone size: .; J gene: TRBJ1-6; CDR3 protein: CASSLGGGLPPLHF; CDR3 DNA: TGTGCCAGCAGCTTAGGGGGAGGTCTGCCACCCCTCCACTTT
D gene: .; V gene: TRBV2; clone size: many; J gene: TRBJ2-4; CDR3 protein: CASNVGALENIQYF; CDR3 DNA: TGTGCCAGCAACGTCGGGGCGCTGGAAAACATTCAGTACTTC
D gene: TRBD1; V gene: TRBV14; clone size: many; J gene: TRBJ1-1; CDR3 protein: CASSLRTGGTNTEAFF; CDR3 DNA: TGTGCCAGCAGCCTCAGGACAGGGGGAACGAACACTGAAGCTTTCTTT
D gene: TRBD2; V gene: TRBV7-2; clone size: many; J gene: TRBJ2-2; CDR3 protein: CASSEGRGTGELFF; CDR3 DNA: TGTGCCAGCAGCGAGGGGAGGGGCACCGGGGAGCTGTTTTTT
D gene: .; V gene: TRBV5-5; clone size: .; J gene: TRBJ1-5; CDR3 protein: CASSPKFYSNQPQHF; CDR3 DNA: TGTGCCAGCAGCCCAAAATTTTACAGCAATCAGCCCCAGCATTTT
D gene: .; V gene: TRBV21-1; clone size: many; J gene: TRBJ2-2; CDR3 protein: CASSKEGVEAGIGELFF; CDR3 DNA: TGTGCCAGCAGCAAAGAGGGGGTTGAGGCAGGGATCGGGGAGCTGTTTTTT
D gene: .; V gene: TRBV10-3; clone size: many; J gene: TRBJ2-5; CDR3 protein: CAISESGTSETQYF; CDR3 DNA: TGTGCCATCAGTGAGTCCGGGACCTCAGAGACCCAGTACTTC
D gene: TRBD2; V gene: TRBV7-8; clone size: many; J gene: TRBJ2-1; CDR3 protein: CASSRKAGDLYNEQFF; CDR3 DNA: TGTGCCAGCAGCAGAAAAGCGGGGGACCTATACAATGAGCAGTTCTTC
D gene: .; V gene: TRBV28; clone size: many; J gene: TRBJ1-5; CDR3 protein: CASSLITANQPQHF; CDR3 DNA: TGTGCCAGCAGTTTAATTACCGCCAATCAGCCCCAGCATTTT
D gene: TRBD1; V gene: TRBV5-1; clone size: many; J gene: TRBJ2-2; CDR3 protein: CASSETGTGFSGELFF; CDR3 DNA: TGCGCCAGCAGCGAAACCGGGACAGGGTTTTCCGGGGAGCTGTTTTTT
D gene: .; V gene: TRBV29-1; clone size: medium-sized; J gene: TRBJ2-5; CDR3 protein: CSVGKETQYF; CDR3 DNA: TGCAGCGTTGGTAAAGAGACCCAGTACTTC
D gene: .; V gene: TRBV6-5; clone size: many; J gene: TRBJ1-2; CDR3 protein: CASSSVGGGYTF; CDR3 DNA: TGTGCCAGCAGTTCAGTCGGGGGTGGCTACACCTTC
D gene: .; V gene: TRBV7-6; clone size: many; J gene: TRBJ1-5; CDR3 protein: CASSPMSNQPQHF; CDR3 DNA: TGTGCCAGCAGCCCCATGAGCAATCAGCCCCAGCATTTT
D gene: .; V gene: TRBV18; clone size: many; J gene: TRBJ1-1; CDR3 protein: CASSPLVNTEAFF; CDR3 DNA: TGTGCCAGCTCACCACTGGTGAACACTGAAGCTTTCTTT
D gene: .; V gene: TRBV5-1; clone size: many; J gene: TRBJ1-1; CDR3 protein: CASSFQGQNTEAFF; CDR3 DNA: TGCGCCAGCAGCTTTCAGGGCCAGAACACTGAAGCTTTCTTT
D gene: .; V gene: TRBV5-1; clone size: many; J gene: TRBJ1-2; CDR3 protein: CASSRGQTTNYGYTF; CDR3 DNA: TGCGCCAGCAGCCGAGGACAAACTACTAACTATGGCTACACCTTC
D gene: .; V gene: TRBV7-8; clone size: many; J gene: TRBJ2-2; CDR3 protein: CASSPLQGAGELFF; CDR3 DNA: TGTGCCAGCAGCCCCTTACAGGGAGCCGGGGAGCTGTTTTTT
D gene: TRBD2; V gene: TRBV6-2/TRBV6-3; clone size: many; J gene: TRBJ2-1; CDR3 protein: CASSYSPPRGVYNEQFF; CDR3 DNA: TGTGCCAGCAGTTACTCCCCCCCGCGGGGGGTTTACAATGAGCAGTTCTTC
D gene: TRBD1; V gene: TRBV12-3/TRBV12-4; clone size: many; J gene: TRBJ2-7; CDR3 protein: CASKLAGTAFYEQYF; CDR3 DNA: TGTGCCAGCAAATTGGCCGGGACAGCATTCTACGAGCAGTACTTC
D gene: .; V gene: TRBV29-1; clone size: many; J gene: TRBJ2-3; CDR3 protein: CSVEVRTDTQYF; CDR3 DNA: TGCAGCGTTGAGGTCAGAACAGATACGCAGTATTTT
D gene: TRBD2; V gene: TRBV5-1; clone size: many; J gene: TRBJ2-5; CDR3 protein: CASSRTSGEETQYF; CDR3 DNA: TGCGCCAGCAGCCGGACTAGCGGGGAAGAGACCCAGTACTTC
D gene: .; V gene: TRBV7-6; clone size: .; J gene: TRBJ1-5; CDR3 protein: CASTPSGGPYEPQHF; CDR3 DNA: TGTGCCAGCACCCCCTCAGGAGGGCCCTACGAGCCCCAGCATTTT
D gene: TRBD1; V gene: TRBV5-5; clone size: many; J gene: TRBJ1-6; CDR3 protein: CASSLGQGARNSPLHF; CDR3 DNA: TGTGCCAGCAGCTTAGGACAGGGGGCGCGTAATTCACCCCTCCACTTT
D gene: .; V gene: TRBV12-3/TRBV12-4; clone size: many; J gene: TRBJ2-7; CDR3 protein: CASSLAASSYEQYF; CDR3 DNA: TGTGCCAGCAGTCTGGCTGCGAGCTCCTACGAGCAGTACTTC
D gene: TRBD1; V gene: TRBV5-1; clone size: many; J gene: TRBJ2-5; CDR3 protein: CASSSGTGVETQYF; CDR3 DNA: TGCGCCAGCAGCTCCGGGACAGGGGTGGAGACCCAGTACTTC
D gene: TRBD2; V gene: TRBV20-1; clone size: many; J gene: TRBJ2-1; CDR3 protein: CSARDRASGGNNEQFF; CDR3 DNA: TGCAGTGCTAGAGATCGAGCTAGCGGGGGGAACAATGAGCAGTTCTTC
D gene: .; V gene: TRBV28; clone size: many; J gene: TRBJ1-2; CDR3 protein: CASSLSHREAGYGYTF; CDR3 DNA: TGTGCCAGCAGTTTAAGCCACAGGGAGGCGGGCTATGGCTACACCTTC
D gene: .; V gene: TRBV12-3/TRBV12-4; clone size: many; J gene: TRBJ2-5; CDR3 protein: CASSGPGALQETQYF; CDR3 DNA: TGTGCCAGCAGCGGTCCCGGGGCGTTACAAGAGACCCAGTACTTC
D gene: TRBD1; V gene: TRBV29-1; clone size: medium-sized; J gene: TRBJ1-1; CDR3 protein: CSVNLGQGTEAFF; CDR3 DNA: TGCAGCGTTAATCTGGGACAGGGCACTGAAGCTTTCTTT
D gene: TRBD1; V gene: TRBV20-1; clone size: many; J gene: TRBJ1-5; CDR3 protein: CSARGPGGRDRNQPQHF; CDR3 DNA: TGCAGTGCTAGAGGGCCAGGGGGACGGGATAGGAATCAGCCCCAGCATTTT
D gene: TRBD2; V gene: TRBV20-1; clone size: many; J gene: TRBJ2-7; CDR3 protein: CSATTSGDEQYF; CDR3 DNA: TGCAGTGCAACTACTAGCGGGGACGAGCAGTACTTC
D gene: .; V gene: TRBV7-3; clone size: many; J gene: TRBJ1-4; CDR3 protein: CASERPHEKLFF; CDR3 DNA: TGTGCCAGCGAACGGCCCCACGAAAAACTGTTTTTT
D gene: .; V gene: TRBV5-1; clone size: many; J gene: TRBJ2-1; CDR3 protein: CASSLSMGGPYNEQFF; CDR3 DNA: TGCGCCAGCAGCTTGAGTATGGGGGGTCCCTACAATGAGCAGTTCTTC
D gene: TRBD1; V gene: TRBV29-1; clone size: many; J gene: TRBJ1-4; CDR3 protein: CSVGARGQREKLFF; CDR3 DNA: TGCAGCGTGGGCGCGAGGGGGCAACGGGAAAAACTGTTTTTT
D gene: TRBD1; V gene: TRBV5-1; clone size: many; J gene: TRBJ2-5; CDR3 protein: CASSVGQGAVVETQYF; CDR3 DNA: TGCGCCAGCAGCGTAGGACAGGGGGCGGTCGTCGAGACCCAGTACTTC
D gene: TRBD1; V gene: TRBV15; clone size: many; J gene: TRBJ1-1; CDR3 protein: CATSKGQGWNTEAFF; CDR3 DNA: TGTGCCACCAGCAAAGGACAGGGGTGGAACACTGAAGCTTTCTTT
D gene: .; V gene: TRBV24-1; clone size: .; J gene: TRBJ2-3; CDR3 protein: CATSDGVRTTDTQYF; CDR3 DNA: TGTGCCACCAGTGACGGGGTTAGGACCACAGATACGCAGTATTTT
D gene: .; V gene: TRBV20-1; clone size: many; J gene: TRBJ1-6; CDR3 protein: CSAREGNSPLHF; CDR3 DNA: TGCAGTGCTAGAGAGGGAAATTCACCCCTCCACTTT
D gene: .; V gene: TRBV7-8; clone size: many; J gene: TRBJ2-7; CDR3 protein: CASSSEVLRNEQYF; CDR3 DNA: TGTGCCAGCAGCTCGGAGGTATTGAGAAACGAGCAGTACTTC
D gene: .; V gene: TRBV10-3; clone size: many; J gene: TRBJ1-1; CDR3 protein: CATAIQGSTEAFF; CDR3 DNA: TGTGCCACAGCAATACAGGGCTCCACTGAAGCTTTCTTT
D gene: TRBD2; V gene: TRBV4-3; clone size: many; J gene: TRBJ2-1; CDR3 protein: CASSQESGGGDHSYNEQFF; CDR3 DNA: TGCGCCAGCAGCCAAGAGAGTGGCGGGGGGGACCACTCCTACAATGAGCAGTTCTTC
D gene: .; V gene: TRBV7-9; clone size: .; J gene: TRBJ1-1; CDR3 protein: CASSLASGLCTEAFF; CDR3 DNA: TGTGCCAGCAGCTTAGCGTCCGGGTTGTGCACTGAAGCTTTCTTT
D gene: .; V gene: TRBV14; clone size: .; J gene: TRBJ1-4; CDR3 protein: CASSQDVDLKLFF; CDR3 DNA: TGTGCCAGCAGCCAAGACGTGGACTTAAAACTGTTTTTT
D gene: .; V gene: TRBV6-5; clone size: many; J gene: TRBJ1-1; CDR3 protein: CASSYSSLLNTEAFF; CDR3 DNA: TGTGCCAGCAGTTACTCTTCGCTATTGAACACTGAAGCTTTCTTT
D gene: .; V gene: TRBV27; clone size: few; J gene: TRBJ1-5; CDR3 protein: CASSFTGPNQPQHF; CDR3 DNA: TGTGCCAGCAGTTTTACAGGGCCTAATCAGCCCCAGCATTTT
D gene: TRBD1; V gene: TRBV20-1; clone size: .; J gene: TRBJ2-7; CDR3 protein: CSARLLDRVYEQYF; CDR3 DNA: TGCAGTGCTAGACTTTTAGACAGGGTCTACGAGCAGTACTTC
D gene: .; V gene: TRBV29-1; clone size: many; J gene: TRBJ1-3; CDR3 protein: CSVSSGNTIYF; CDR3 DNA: TGCAGCGTCAGCTCTGGAAACACCATATATTTT